Given below is one T cell receptor beta chain in context. This record comes from a study of blood T cell repertoires in COVID-19. Study details: COVID-19 samples from acute and convalescent phases originated in the United States, Italy and Spain.

Profiled with immunoSEQ multiplex PCR; TCRdb holds only in-frame clones, not every one. The sample holds approximately 32,000 clones, around 88% seen once. CDR1 is SGHAT and CDR2 is FQNNGV in the germline V gene. V was pared by 5 bases and J by 6 bases, with 19 bases between. The CDR3 spans 16 residues. This clonotype originated in a human donor in a cohort sampled during active COVID-19. This chain uses TRBV11-2 with TRBJ2-2; D might be TRBD1 (5 bases). Sequences were obtained from peripheral blood. CDR3 coding DNA: TGTGCCAGCAGCCTCTCGGCGTGGGGCGCATCCGGGGAGCTGTTTTTT. Its protein product is CASSLSAWGASGELFF. The whole variable domain, remainder taken from reference TRBV11-2 and TRBJ2-2, is EAGVAQSPRYKIIEKRQSVAFWCNPISGHATLYWYQQILGQGPKLLIQFQNNGVVDDSQLPKDRFSAERLKGVDSTLKIQPAKLEDSAVYLCASSLSAWGASGELFFGEGSRLTVL.